This T cell receptor beta chain came from a study of CD8 T cells in ankylosing spondylitis. The CDR3 consists of 14 residues. Germline V CDR1 and CDR2: SGHRS, YFSETQ. Trimming cost V 2 bases and J 7 bases, with 13 bases left between them. Study-wide findings and caveats: Disease-linked clones were found to be CD8+ and relatively rare in peripheral blood. Ankylosing spondylitis blood appeared to be characterized by a TCR beta motif of eight highly homologous variants. Existing reports had already noted some motif variants in reactive arthritis synovial fluid and blood.

For TCR beta, libraries came from quantitative 5'-RACE with molecular barcodes. Each CDR3 protein is one row after TCRdb ran MiXCR on the 5' RACE reads. The sample gives about 450,000 distinct CDR3 sequences, 25% to 30% of which show up once; about 1% is in the top ten. Notes on this clonotype: The target antigen is unknown.

Sequenced sample: blood, either unsorted or a sorted T cell fraction (not recorded which). This sequence was found in a male donor with ankylosing spondylitis. The rearrangement joins TRBV5-1 to TRBJ2-1, with a weak D call TRBD1 (6 bases). CDR3 DNA: TGCGCCAGCAGCTTAAGGGGACAAATGAATGAGCAGTTCTTC. Its translation: CASSLRGQMNEQFF.